This passage covers 20 T cell receptor beta chains from one sample sequenced in a study of identifying expanded T cells in peripheral blood. Profiled with immunoSEQ multiplex PCR; TCRdb holds only in-frame clones, not every one. This repertoire shows approximately 130,000 clones, approximately 86% found once; its top ten account for approximately 8.9%. Sequencing input: blood. The receptor source for this set is a person between 18 and 70 years old in good health.

The rearrangement links TRBV27 to TRBJ2-5; possible D gene TRBD1, 5 bases. This CDR3 is 15 amino acids long. Germline lookup yields CDR1 MNHEY and CDR2 SMNVEV (reference sequence). Trimming shortened V by 6 bases and J by 4 bases, and 18 bases separated the two germline ends. The CDR3 here is CASRTDTSTGETQYF. The CDR3 DNA sequence: TGTGCCAGCAGGACAGACACCTCGACGGGAGAGACCCAGTACTTC.

The genes are TRBV5-1 and TRBJ2-1; D unresolved. CDR1 SGHRS and CDR2 YFSETQ come from the germline V gene. The CDR3 is 15 amino acids. Deletions cut 0 bases from V and 6 bases from J, with 13 bases between. The CDR3 protein is CASSLAERPINEQFF. CDR3 DNA sequence: TGCGCCAGCAGCTTGGCCGAGCGTCCGATCAATGAGCAGTTCTTC.

This chain connects TRBV7-9 to TRBJ1-2, with TRBD1 as a possible D gene (6 bases). The CDR3 has 14 residues. V gave up 5 bases and J gave up 4 bases, with 14 bases separating them. Per the germline V gene, CDR1 is SEHNR and CDR2 is FQNEAQ (reference sequence). CDR3 DNA sequence: TGTGCCAGCAGCCTACAGGGAGTAATCTATGGCTACACCTTC. Translated: CASSLQGVIYGYTF.

This clone showed up just a few times. The chain employs TRBV5-5 and TRBJ2-7, with D hard to call. The V gene's germline CDR1 is SGHKS and CDR2 YYEKEE (reference sequence). Trimming cost V 3 bases and J 5 bases, with 12 bases left between them. The CDR3 has 13 residues. The CDR3: CASSSKGINEQYF. As DNA, the CDR3 is TGTGCCAGCAGCTCGAAGGGTATCAACGAGCAGTACTTC. Full variable domain (missing parts from reference TRBV5-5 and TRBJ2-7): DAGVTQSPTHLIKTRGQQVTLRCSPISGHKSVSWYQQVLGQGPQFIFQYYEKEERGRGNFPDRFSARQFPNYSSELNVNALLLGDSALYLCASSSKGINEQYFGPGTRLTVT.

CDR3 bases: TGTGCCAGCAGCTTAGCTCAAAAAGAGACCCAGTACTTC. Residues: CASSLAQKETQYF. This chain joins TRBV7-8 and TRBJ2-5, with D unresolved. Germline loops: CDR1 SGHVS, CDR2 FQNEAQ. CDR3 size: 13 residues. V dropped 0 bases and J dropped 3 bases, with 5 bases sitting between them.

This chain links TRBV27 with TRBJ1-1; 10 nucleotides agree with TRBD1. The CDR3 totals 14 residues. Germline CDR1 is MNHEY and CDR2 is SMNVEV (reference sequence). J was trimmed by 11 bases and V by 7 bases; bases with no gene match: 13. The CDR3 region has the DNA TGTGCCAGCAACTCTTACGGGACAGGGGACGGCGCTTTCTTT. As protein: CASNSYGTGDGAFF.

The CDR3 reads CASSRGRPTEQYF. CDR3 nucleotides: TGTGCCAGCAGCCGGGGAAGACCGACCGAGCAGTACTTC. The chain has TRBV5-6 and TRBJ2-7; D possibly corresponds to TRBD2 (5 bases). CDR3 length: 13 amino acids. V was trimmed by 4 bases and J by 6 bases, leaving 14 bases between them. Germline V lookup: CDR1 SGHDT, CDR2 YYEEEE. The entire variable domain, with the rest obtained from reference TRBV5-6 and TRBJ2-7, is as follows: DAGVTQSPTHLIKTRGQQVTLRCSPKSGHDTVSWYQQALGQGPQFIFQYYEEEERQRGNFPDRFSGHQFPNYSSELNVNALLLGDSALYLCASSRGRPTEQYFGPGTRLTVT.

The J gene is TRBJ2-7, the V gene TRBV7-2; a weak D match, TRBD1 (5 bases). The CDR3 totals 12 residues. Germline CDR1 and CDR2: SGHTA and FQGNSA. Between the trimmed V and J ends, which lost 5 bases and 4 bases, there was a span of 9 bases. The CDR3 region is CASSPTAYEQYF. The CDR3 coding sequence is TGTGCCAGCAGCCCGACAGCTTACGAGCAGTACTTC.

The chain has TRBV4-3 and TRBJ2-7; D may be TRBD1 or TRBD2 (5 bases each). V was clipped by 3 bases and J by 7 bases, with 19 bases between them. Germline CDR1 reads LGHNA; CDR2 reads YSLEER. The CDR3 consists of 15 residues. The DNA of the CDR3 is TGCGCCAGCAGCCAGTCCGGGACGCCCCCTGGGGAGCAGTACTTC. It is translated as CASSQSGTPPGEQYF.

The V and J genes are TRBV5-1 and TRBJ1-4; 9 bases fit TRBD1. CDR3 length: 16 residues. From germline, CDR1 is SGHRS and CDR2 YFSETQ. J lost 3 bases, V lost 0 bases, and 3 bases had no gene match. Here the CDR3 DNA reads TGCGCCAGCAGCTTGGGGACAGGGGCGGCTAATGAAAAACTGTTTTTT. This translates into CASSLGTGAANEKLFF.

The chain has TRBV7-9 and TRBJ2-7, with 10 bases identical to TRBD1. This CDR3 contains 14 residues. The J segment lost 5 bases and the V segment lost 3 bases, leaving 4 bases of the junction unmatched. Germline lookup yields CDR1 SEHNR and CDR2 FQNEAQ (reference sequence). The CDR3 sequence is CASSFLGQGDEQYF. CDR3 DNA: TGTGCCAGCAGCTTTCTCGGACAGGGGGACGAGCAGTACTTC. The full variable domain, with the rest looked up from reference TRBV7-9 and TRBJ2-7, is DTGVSQNPRHKITKRGQNVTFRCDPISEHNRLYWYRQTLGQGPEFLTYFQNEAQLEKSRLLSDRFSAERPKGSFSTLEIQRTEQGDSAMYLCASSFLGQGDEQYFGPGTRLTVT.

This chain joins TRBV21-1 and TRBJ1-4. TRBV21-1 is labeled a pseudogene. The CDR3 contains 16 residues. The CDR3 loop reads CASSKGETRSNEKLFF. The CDR3, as DNA: TGTGCCAGCAGCAAGGGGGAAACAAGGAGTAATGAAAAACTGTTTTTT.

Note on this clone: This sample also contains other DNA sequences that code for the same CDR3. This chain links TRBV7-9 with TRBJ2-7; 7 bases fit TRBD1. The CDR3 extends over 14 amino acids. V lost 5 bases and J lost 3; bases outside the gene matches: 7. Germline V CDR1 and CDR2: SEHNR, FQNEAQ (reference sequence). The DNA for the CDR3 is TGTGCCAGCAGCCCCCGGACAGGCGGCTACGAGCAGTACTTC. Its protein product is CASSPRTGGYEQYF.

The chain has TRBV15 and TRBJ2-5; TRBD1 agrees at 10 bases. The germline V gene encodes CDR1 LNHNV and CDR2 YYDKDF (reference sequence). The CDR3 extends over 17 amino acids. J lost 4 bases, V lost 2 bases, and 10 bases had no gene match. The CDR3 nucleotides are TGTGCCACCAGCAGATCATTGGACAGGGGGGTGTTAGAGACCCAGTACTTC. Its protein is CATSRSLDRGVLETQYF.

V is TRBV6-5 and J is TRBJ2-7; no definite D call. The CDR3 is 12 residues long. Trimming cost V 5 bases and J 3 bases, with 8 bases left between them. The germline gives CDR1 MNHEY, CDR2 SVGAGI. DNA of the CDR3: TGTGCCAGCAGTAATAGGGACTACGAGCAGTACTTC. It is translated as CASSNRDYEQYF.

The table lists this clone with a count of one. The rearrangement links TRBV21-1 to TRBJ2-7; TRBD1, the table's D call, lacks a check against the DNA. TRBV21-1 is a pseudogene. The CDR3 sequence is 13 residues long. CDR3 amino acids: CASDRDGINEQYF. CDR3 nucleotide sequence: TGTGCCAGCGACAGGGACGGCATTAACGAGCAGTACTTC.

The chain has TRBV18 and TRBJ2-7; the match to TRBD1 covers 10 bases. Germline V gene lookup returns CDR1 KGHSH and CDR2 LQKENI. The ends lost 0 bases at V and 6 bases at J; junction bases unmatched: 5. The CDR3 totals 15 residues. The CDR3 nucleotides are TGTGCCAGCTCACCACCGGTGACAGGGGGCTTCGAGCAGTACTTC. Amino acids: CASSPPVTGGFEQYF.

Turning to this clone: An end of the junction differs from the germline gene, which may be a read error. The chain couples TRBV7-2 to TRBJ2-3; TRBD2 matches at 7 bases. The germline V gene has CDR1 SGHTA and CDR2 FQGNSA. This CDR3 contains 17 residues. The CDR3 reads CASRHYSGFGSKDTQYF. CDR3 nucleotide sequence: TGTGCCAGCAGGCATTATAGCGGGTTTGGTAGCAAAGATACGCAGTATTTT.

The rearrangement uses TRBV2 and TRBJ2-5, with D tentatively TRBD1 or TRBD2 (6 bases each). The V end lost 7 bases, the J end lost 5 bases, and 20 bases lay between the germline ends. Germline CDR1 reads SNHLY; CDR2 reads FYNNEI. This CDR3 has 15 amino acids. CDR3 nucleotide sequence: TGTGCCAGCACCGACCGTGGGGGGCCCGAGGAGACCCAGTACTTC. Its translation: CASTDRGGPEETQYF.

The chain's CDR3 is CSVGGFSTEAFF. In nucleotides, the CDR3 is TGCAGCGTTGGAGGGTTCAGCACTGAAGCTTTCTTT. The V gene is TRBV29-1, the J gene TRBJ1-1; D gene ambiguous. Germline CDR1 reads SQVTM; CDR2 reads ANQGSEA. The CDR3 covers 12 residues. Trimming took off 4 bases at V and 4 bases at J, with 10 bases between the two ends.